This T cell receptor beta chain appears in the sequencing data of a study of beta chain features in type 1 diabetes (dated by TCRdb to between 2017 and 2018). Study-level background: Patients and healthy donors did not differ in mean age, gender distribution, total cell number or subset yield. A total of some 110 million sorted cells were examined across all samples, and the number of cells per subset was strongly correlated with RNA yield. Naive and central memory subsets were obtained from all 30 or so donors, but regulatory and stem cell-like memory subsets were isolated from only 8 patients and roughly eight healthy donors. The study compared the TCRB repertoires of sorted circulating CD4+ T cell subsets in recently diagnosed type 1 diabetes patients with those in matched healthy donors. Overall study outcomes, separate from this receptor: At VDJ recombination sites, type 1 diabetes patients had fewer insertions and more deleted nucleotides, which implies abnormalities in thymic rearrangement. Because cDNA was sequenced instead of genomic DNA, activated cells with high expression could be over-represented, although the groups did not differ in activation or CD3 levels. HLA sub-analyses involved small numbers of individuals, so any influence of HLA type on TCRB rearrangement remained unresolved. In all four CD4+ subsets, TCRB CDR3 length was moderately but significantly shorter in type 1 diabetes patients. Naive, central memory and regulatory TCRB repertoires appeared to be more alike among patients than among healthy donors. Shorter templates might be favored by PCR, yet because patient and control samples were amplified and corrected together, any such skew would affect both groups equally.

V is pared back by 0 bases and J by 1 base, with 6 bases lying between the germline termini. The CDR3, cysteine through phenylalanine, is 14 amino acids long. Solely the CDR3 DNA is kept, with 42 bases framed from the first base. The germline V gene encodes CDR1 MGHRA and CDR2 YSYEKL. The High Capacity cDNA Reverse Transcription Kit was used to reverse transcribe all of the isolated RNA, meaning that expressed TCRB transcripts were what got sequenced. Deep immunoSEQ sequencing was performed on naive, central memory and regulatory T cell samples, with an average of around 3.4 million total reads per sample. Sorted cells were lysed in RLT buffer, and RNA was extracted using DNase-treated RNeasy Micro or Mini kits according to cell number. To prevent cross-contamination, each cell subset was processed individually, whereas patient and healthy donor samples were processed jointly. Using the immunoSEQ multiplex PCR, TCRB sequences were amplified from cDNA into 87-bp fragments spanning the CDR3 region. Amplicons were sequenced on the Illumina HiSeq platform. As for the authors' bioinformatics: PCR bias was corrected computationally using synthetic template baselines, and reads within Hamming distance 2 were collapsed, with unmergeable singletons discarded. Reads were aligned against IMGT so that V, D and J genes, CDR3 length and insertions or deletions at six rearrangement sites could be assigned. Within each subset, clonotype counts were normalized to sorted cell number, after which true diversity and Gini coefficients were computed with the tcR R package. Repertoire sharing was quantified using the overlap coefficient calculated on TCRB nucleotide sequences. Out-of-frame TCRB sequences from naive cells were analyzed to stand in for the pre-selection repertoire. TCRdb took over this immuneACCESS table, retaining in-frame rearrangements with V and J assigned. Such tables are incomplete; in checked studies, under half of the missing clones stem from an unresolved V gene, and the remainder is unexplained. V and J calls and clone size come straight from that table; D and trimming were deduced from the DNA. The sample profile shows about 650,000 clones; around 12% of them were found once. Around 0.12% of the sample belongs to the ten largest clones.

Each donor gave one peripheral blood draw, averaging about 100 mL, which was collected into heparinised tubes. A BD FACSAria II was used to sort naive, central memory, regulatory and stem cell-like memory CD4+ T cells with a panel that included CD45RO, CCR7, CD25, CD127, CD95 and CD27. Every sorted population had a purity above 95%. PBMCs were isolated immediately by Lymphoprep density gradient centrifugation and stained directly without culture. To minimize batch effects, samples were stained and sorted in pairs, one healthy donor with one patient per experiment. To note about this clone: Its antigen has not been determined. Base quality data are lacking; no much larger clone is found one base away.

The sequence is built from TRBV4-1 and TRBJ1-1; the D gene is not confidently resolved. The specimen sequenced was naive CD4+ T cells from blood. The cell subset or site label, read with the paper, signifies: true naive CD4+ T cells. The receptor's source is a man between 25 and 39 years old with type 1 diabetes. CDR3 protein: CASSQDPSNTEAFF. The sequence in DNA is TGCGCCAGCAGCCAAGACCCGTCGAACACTGAAGCTTTCTTT.